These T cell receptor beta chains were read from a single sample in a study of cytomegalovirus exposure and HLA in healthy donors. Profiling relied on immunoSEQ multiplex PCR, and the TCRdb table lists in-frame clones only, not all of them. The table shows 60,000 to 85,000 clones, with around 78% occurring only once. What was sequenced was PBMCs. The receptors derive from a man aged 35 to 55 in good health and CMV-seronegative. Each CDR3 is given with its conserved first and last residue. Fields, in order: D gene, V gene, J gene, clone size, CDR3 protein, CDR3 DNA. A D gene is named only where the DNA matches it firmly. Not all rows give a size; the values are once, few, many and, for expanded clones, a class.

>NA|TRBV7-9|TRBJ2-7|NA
CASSLGLGYEQYF
TGTGCCAGCAGCTTAGGACTGGGCTACGAGCAGTACTTC
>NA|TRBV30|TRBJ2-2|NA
CAWSVRGHGELFF
TGTGCCTGGAGTGTTAGGGGCCACGGGGAGCTGTTTTTT
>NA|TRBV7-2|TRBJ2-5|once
CASSLWGPSQETQYF
TGTGCCAGCAGCTTATGGGGGCCCTCCCAAGAGACCCAGTACTTC
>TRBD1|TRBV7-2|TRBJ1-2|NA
CASSLEGQGRGYGYTF
TGTGCCAGCAGCTTAGAGGGACAGGGAAGGGGCTATGGCTACACCTTC
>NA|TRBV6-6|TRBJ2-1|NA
CASSYSMYQFEQFF
TGTGCCAGCAGTTACTCGATGTATCAGTTTGAGCAGTTCTTC
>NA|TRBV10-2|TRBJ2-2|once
CASIPQLAGISGELFF
TGCGCCAGCATCCCCCAACTAGCTGGGATTTCCGGGGAGCTGTTTTTT
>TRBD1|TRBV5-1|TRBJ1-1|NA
CASSFTGDTEAFF
TGCGCCAGCAGCTTCACAGGGGACACTGAAGCTTTCTTT
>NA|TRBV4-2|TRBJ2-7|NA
CASSQGLSARREQYF
TGTGCCAGCAGCCAAGGACTCTCAGCCCGGCGCGAGCAGTACTTC
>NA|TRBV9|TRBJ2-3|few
CASSGPGDTDTQYF
TGTGCCAGCAGCGGACCAGGGGACACAGATACGCAGTATTTT
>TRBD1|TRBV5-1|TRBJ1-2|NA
CASSFGDRVDYGYTF
TGCGCCAGCAGCTTTGGGGACAGGGTAGACTATGGCTACACCTTC
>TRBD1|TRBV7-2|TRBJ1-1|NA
CASSLLGQGTSEAFF
TGTGCCAGCAGCTTATTAGGACAGGGAACCTCTGAAGCTTTCTTT
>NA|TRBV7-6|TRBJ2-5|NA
CASSVATSGVGRQETQYF
TGTGCCAGCAGCGTGGCCACCTCGGGGGTGGGGAGGCAAGAGACCCAGTACTTC
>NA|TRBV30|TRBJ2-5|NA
CAWGTGTTETQYF
TGTGCCTGGGGAACCGGGACAACGGAGACCCAGTACTTC
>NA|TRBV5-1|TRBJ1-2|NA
CASSLVQGDYDYTF
TGCGCCAGCAGCTTGGTACAGGGTGACTATGACTACACCTTC
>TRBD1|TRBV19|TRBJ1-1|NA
CAPTGGKTEAFF
TGTGCACCAACAGGGGGTAAGACTGAAGCTTTCTTT
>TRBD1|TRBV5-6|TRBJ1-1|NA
CASSQGQAWFVAFF
TGTGCCAGCAGCCAGGGACAGGCCTGGTTCGTGGCTTTCTTT
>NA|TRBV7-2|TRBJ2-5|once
CATGKETQYF
TGTGCCACAGGGAAAGAGACCCAGTACTTC
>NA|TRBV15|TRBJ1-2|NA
CATSRDRGTNYGYTF
TGTGCCACCAGCAGAGATCGAGGGACTAACTATGGCTACACCTTC
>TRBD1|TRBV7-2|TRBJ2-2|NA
CASSSSGTGGTGELFF
TGTGCCAGCAGCTCCTCCGGGACAGGGGGCACCGGGGAGCTGTTTTTT
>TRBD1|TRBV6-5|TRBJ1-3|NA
CASRQTGAGNTIYF
TGTGCCAGCAGACAGACAGGGGCTGGAAACACCATATATTTT
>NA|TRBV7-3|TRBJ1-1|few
CASSASGGDTEAFF
TGTGCCAGCAGCGCGAGCGGGGGTGACACTGAAGCTTTCTTT
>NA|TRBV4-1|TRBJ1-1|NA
CASSPTGTLNTEAFF
TGCGCCAGCAGCCCAACCGGGACACTGAACACTGAAGCTTTCTTT
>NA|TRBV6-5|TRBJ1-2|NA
CASTPGHNYGYTF
TGTGCCAGCACTCCGGGACACAACTATGGCTACACCTTC
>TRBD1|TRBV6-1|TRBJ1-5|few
CASRRTGGSQPQHF
TGTGCCAGCAGGCGGACAGGGGGCAGTCAGCCCCAGCATTTT
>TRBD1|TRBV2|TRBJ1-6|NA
CASNGQGAWSPLHF
TGTGCCAGCAATGGACAGGGGGCCTGGTCACCCCTCCACTTT
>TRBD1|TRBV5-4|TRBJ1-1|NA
CASSPTGGNTEAFF
TGTGCCAGCAGCCCCACAGGGGGGAACACTGAAGCTTTCTTT
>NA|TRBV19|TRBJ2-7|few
CASSMTGMSSYEQYF
TGTGCCAGTAGTATGACAGGCATGAGCTCCTACGAGCAGTACTTC
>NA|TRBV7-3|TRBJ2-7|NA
CASSLMGATYEQYF
TGTGCCAGCAGCTTAATGGGCGCGACCTACGAGCAGTACTTC
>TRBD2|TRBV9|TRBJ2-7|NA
CASSLYHSGVDEQYF
TGTGCCAGCAGCCTCTACCATAGCGGGGTAGACGAGCAGTACTTC
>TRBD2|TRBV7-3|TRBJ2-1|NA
CASSPTGLAGKNEQFF
TGTGCCAGCAGCCCGACGGGACTAGCGGGGAAAAATGAGCAGTTCTTC
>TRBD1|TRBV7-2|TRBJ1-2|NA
CASSPGQGTYGYTF
TGTGCCAGCAGCCCGGGACAGGGAACCTATGGCTACACCTTC
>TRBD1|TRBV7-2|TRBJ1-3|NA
CASSRGTGDGNTIYF
TGTGCCAGCAGCCGGGGGACAGGGGACGGAAACACCATATATTTT
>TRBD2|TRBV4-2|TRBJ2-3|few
CASSQDRGGGTDTQYF
TGTGCCAGCAGCCAAGATCGGGGAGGGGGCACAGATACGCAGTATTTT
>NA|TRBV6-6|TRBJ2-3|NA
CASSYGRADTQYF
TGTGCCAGCAGTTACGGCAGGGCAGATACGCAGTATTTT
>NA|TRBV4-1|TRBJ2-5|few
CASSYTSSQETQYF
TGCGCCAGCAGCTACACTAGCAGTCAAGAGACCCAGTACTTC
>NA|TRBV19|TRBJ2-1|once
CASSQFGGASYNEQFF
TGTGCCAGTAGTCAATTTGGCGGGGCCTCCTACAATGAGCAGTTCTTC
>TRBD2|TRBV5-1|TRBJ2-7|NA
CASSLGLEPYEQYF
TGCGCCAGCAGCCTGGGACTAGAACCCTACGAGCAGTACTTC
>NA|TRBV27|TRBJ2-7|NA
CASSLGGQTYEQYF
TGTGCCAGCAGTTTAGGAGGACAGACCTACGAGCAGTACTTC
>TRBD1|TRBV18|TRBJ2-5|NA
CASPTGGRETQYF
TGTGCCAGCCCCACAGGGGGCAGGGAGACCCAGTACTTC
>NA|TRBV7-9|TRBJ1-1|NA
CASSLIRGSTEAFF
TGTGCCAGCAGCTTAATTCGGGGATCCACTGAAGCTTTCTTT
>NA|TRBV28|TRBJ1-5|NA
CASTTGIFHQPQHF
TGTGCCAGCACTACAGGGATTTTCCATCAGCCCCAGCATTTT
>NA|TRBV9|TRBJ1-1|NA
CASSVGGQTTEAFF
TGTGCCAGCAGCGTAGGTGGACAGACCACTGAAGCTTTCTTT
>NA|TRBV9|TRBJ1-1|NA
CASSRDTEAFF
TGTGCCAGCAGCCGGGACACTGAAGCTTTCTTT
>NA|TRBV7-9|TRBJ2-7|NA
CSSSQDGGRIVEQYF
TGTTCCAGCAGCCAAGACGGCGGTCGGATCGTGGAGCAGTACTTC
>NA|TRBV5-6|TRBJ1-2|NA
CASRWGENYGYTF
TGTGCCAGCAGGTGGGGGGAGAACTATGGCTACACCTTC
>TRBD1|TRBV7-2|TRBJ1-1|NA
CASSWTGKDTEAFF
TGTGCCAGCAGCTGGACAGGGAAGGACACTGAAGCTTTCTTT
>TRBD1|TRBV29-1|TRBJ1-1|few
CSVGTGGREAFF
TGCAGCGTAGGGACAGGGGGGCGGGAAGCTTTCTTT
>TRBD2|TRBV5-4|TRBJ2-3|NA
CASSSRTSGADTQYF
TGTGCCAGCAGCTCCCGGACTAGCGGGGCAGATACGCAGTATTTT
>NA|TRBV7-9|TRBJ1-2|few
CASSSSSTGVYGYTF
TGTGCCAGCAGCTCGTCGTCGACAGGCGTCTATGGCTACACCTTC
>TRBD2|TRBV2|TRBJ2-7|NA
CASSASGPGEQYF
TGTGCCAGCAGTGCTAGCGGGCCTGGTGAGCAGTACTTC
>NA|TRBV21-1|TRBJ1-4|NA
CASSKGGEWGTNEKLFF
TGTGCCAGCAGCAAAGGGGGGGAGTGGGGAACTAATGAAAAACTGTTTTTT
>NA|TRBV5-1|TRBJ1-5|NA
CASSLLSGSNQPQHF
TGCGCCAGCAGCTTGTTGTCGGGGAGCAATCAGCCCCAGCATTTT
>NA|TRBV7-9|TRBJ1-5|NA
CASSLGVRGNQPQHF
TGTGCCAGCAGCTTAGGAGTAAGGGGTAATCAGCCCCAGCATTTT
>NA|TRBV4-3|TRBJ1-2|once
CASSQVPGRRAF
TGCGCCAGCAGCCAAGTACCGGGCCGCAGGGCCTTC
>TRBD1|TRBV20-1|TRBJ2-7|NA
CSGRQGYEQYF
TGCAGTGGTAGACAGGGTTACGAGCAGTACTTC
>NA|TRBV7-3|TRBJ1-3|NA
CASSRTSGGNTIYF
TGTGCCAGCAGCCGAACCTCTGGAGGGAACACCATATATTTT
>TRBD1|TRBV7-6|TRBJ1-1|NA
CASSLRDRVAEAFF
TGTGCCAGCAGCTTACGAGACAGGGTCGCTGAAGCTTTCTTT
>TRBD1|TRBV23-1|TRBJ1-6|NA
CASKSGGRQGLFCSPLHF
TGCGCCAGTAAAAGCGGTGGGAGACAGGGGTTATTCTGTTCACCCCTCCACTTT
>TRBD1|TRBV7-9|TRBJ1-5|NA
CASSSTRTGGTSNQPQHF
TGTGCCAGCAGCTCGACTCGGACAGGGGGAACAAGCAATCAGCCCCAGCATTTT